This TCR beta chain was identified in a study of CD8+CD57+ T cells in acquired aplastic anemia. Study details: The DNA of sorted CD4+ and CD8+ cells averaged about 3 ug. Study-wide findings and caveats: Levels of CD8+ Simpson's diversity were not significantly distinct in patients versus controls.

Researchers used genomic DNA as the template to profile TCR beta VDJ and CDR3. TCRdb fed the reads into MiXCR, producing one record per CDR3 protein. The sample shows roughly 220,000 distinct CDR3 sequences, about 62% of them seen only once. The germline V gene encodes CDR1 GTSNPN and CDR2 SVGIG (reference sequence). V lost 6 bases and J lost 4, with 15 bases in between. The CDR3 is 13 residues long. In this sample, this clonotype turned up a few times. Its antigen is not known. All sequencing subjects had displayed CD8+CD57+ cell expansion on flow cytometry. V and J are TRBV30 and TRBJ1-2, with a possible D match to TRBD1 (6 bases). Sequenced input: sorted CD4+, CD8+, or CD8+CD57+ T cells (not recorded which) from PBMCs. The TCR comes from a human donor with aplastic anemia. Here the CDR3 reads CACSNRVSYGYTF. DNA for the CDR3: TGTGCCTGTTCCAACAGGGTCTCCTATGGCTACACCTTC. Full variable domain (outside the CDR3, taken from reference TRBV30 and TRBJ1-2): SQTIHQWPATLVQPVGSPLSLECTVEGTSNPNLYWYRQAAGRGLQLLFYSVGIGQISSEVPQNLSASRPQDRQFILSSKKLLLSDSGFYLCACSNRVSYGYTFGSGTRLTVV.